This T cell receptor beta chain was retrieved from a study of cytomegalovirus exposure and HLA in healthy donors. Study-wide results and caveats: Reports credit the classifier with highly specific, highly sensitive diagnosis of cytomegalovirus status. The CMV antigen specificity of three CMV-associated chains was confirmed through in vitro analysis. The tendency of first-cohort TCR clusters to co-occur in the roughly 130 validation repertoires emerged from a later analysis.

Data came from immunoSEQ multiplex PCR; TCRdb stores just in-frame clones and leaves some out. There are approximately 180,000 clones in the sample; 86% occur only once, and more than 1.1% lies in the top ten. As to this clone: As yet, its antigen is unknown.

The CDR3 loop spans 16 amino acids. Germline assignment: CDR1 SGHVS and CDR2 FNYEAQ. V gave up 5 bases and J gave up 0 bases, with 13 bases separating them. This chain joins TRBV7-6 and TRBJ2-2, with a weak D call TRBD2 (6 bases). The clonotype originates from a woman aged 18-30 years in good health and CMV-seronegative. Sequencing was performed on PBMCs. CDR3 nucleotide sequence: TGTGCCAGCAGCCCATCCGGGACTTCGAACACCGGGGAGCTGTTTTTT. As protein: CASSPSGTSNTGELFF.